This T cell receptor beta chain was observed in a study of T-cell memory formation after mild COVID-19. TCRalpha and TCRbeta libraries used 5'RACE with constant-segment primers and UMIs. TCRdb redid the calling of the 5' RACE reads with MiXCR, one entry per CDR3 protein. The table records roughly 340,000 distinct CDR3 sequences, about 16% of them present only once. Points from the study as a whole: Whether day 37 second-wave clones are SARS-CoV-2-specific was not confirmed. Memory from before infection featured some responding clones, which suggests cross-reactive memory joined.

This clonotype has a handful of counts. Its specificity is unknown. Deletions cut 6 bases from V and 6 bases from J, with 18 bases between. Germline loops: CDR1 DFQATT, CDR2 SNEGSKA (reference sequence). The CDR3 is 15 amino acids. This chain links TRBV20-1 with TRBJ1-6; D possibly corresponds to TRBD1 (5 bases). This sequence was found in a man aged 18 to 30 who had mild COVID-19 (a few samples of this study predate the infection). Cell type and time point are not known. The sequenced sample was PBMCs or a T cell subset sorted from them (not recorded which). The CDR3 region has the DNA TGCAGTGCGCATACCGCAGGGTTCGGTAATTCACCCCTCCACTTT. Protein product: CSAHTAGFGNSPLHF.